This T cell receptor (beta chain) was identified during a study of T cells after yellow fever vaccination. Broader study findings: Post-booster repertoires again held most primary-vaccination clones (roughly 95% CD4, 85% to 90% CD8). Repertoires obtained by FACS sorting could include abundant clonotypes that entered as contaminants from the bulk population.

Points on this clonotype: Antigen unknown.

Generation of TCR cDNA used 5'RACE template switching (which added a universal primer site and UMIs). TCRdb used MiXCR to reprocess the 5' RACE reads, holding one entry per CDR3 protein. The sample shows roughly 500,000 distinct CDR3 sequences, over 15% of them seen only once. This CDR3 is 13 amino acids long. CDR1 is DFQATT, CDR2 SNEGSKA, per germline (reference sequence). This TCR came from a man younger than 45 who received the YFV17D yellow fever vaccine. V and J are TRBV20-1 and TRBJ2-5; perhaps D is TRBD1 or TRBD2 (5 bases each). The sequences come from PBMCs, collected 15 days after the yellow fever booster vaccination. DNA for the CDR3: TGCAGGCCGGAACACAGGAGGCAAGAGACCCAGTACTTC. The encoded protein is CRPEHRRQETQYF.